A selection of T cell receptor beta chains follows, all from one sample in a study of T cell responses to AZD1222 COVID-19 vaccine. Libraries were prepared by immunoSEQ multiplex PCR; TCRdb keeps only in-frame clonotypes and omits some of them. This sample carries 90,000 to 120,000 clones, approximately 86% of them seen once, and the ten largest clones take over 3.5%. The sample consisted of peripheral blood, taken on day 0 of AZD1222 vaccination. These receptors all come from an adult in good health. CDR3s include the opening cysteine and the closing phenylalanine or tryptophan. The D gene is left open where the match is weak. Rows may omit the clone size; those that give it use once, few, many or a size class.

>NA|NA|TRBV4-3|TRBJ2-7
CASSQSSSYEQYF
TGCGCCAGCAGCCAGAGTAGCAGCTACGAGCAGTACTTC
>NA|NA|TRBV30|TRBJ1-2
CASDWTNYGYTF
TGTGCCTCGGACTGGACTAACTATGGCTACACCTTC
>NA|NA|TRBV29-1|TRBJ1-1
CSAERGTVNTEAFF
TGCAGCGCCGAGAGGGGTACGGTGAACACTGAAGCTTTCTTT
>few|NA|TRBV10-3|TRBJ2-5
CAISKMEVETQYF
TGTGCCATCAGTAAGATGGAGGTGGAGACCCAGTACTTC
>NA|TRBD2|TRBV11-3|TRBJ2-1
CASSPSGTVGNEQFF
TGTGCCAGCAGCCCTAGCGGGACAGTGGGGAATGAGCAGTTCTTC
>few|TRBD2|TRBV19|TRBJ2-7
CATTTSGTTYEQYF
TGTGCCACCACAACTAGCGGGACAACCTACGAGCAGTACTTC
>NA|TRBD2|TRBV6-5|TRBJ2-3
CASRGRAYTDTQYF
TGTGCCAGCAGGGGGAGGGCCTACACAGATACGCAGTATTTT
>NA|NA|TRBV18|TRBJ2-7
CASSQGESYEQYF
TGTGCCAGCTCTCAAGGGGAGTCCTACGAGCAGTACTTC
>NA|NA|TRBV7-6|TRBJ2-7
CASSFNDEQYF
TGTGCCAGCAGCTTTAATGACGAGCAGTACTTC
>once|TRBD2|TRBV12-5|TRBJ2-1
CASGTTRERGDNEQFF
TGTGCTAGTGGTACTACGCGGGAGAGGGGCGACAATGAGCAGTTCTTC
>NA|NA|TRBV3-1/TRBV3-2|TRBJ2-3
CASSQQLPDTQYF
TGTGCCAGCAGCCAACAGCTCCCAGATACGCAGTATTTT
>NA|NA|TRBV7-9|TRBJ1-5
CASSRQDGNQPQHF
TGTGCCAGCAGCAGACAGGATGGCAATCAGCCCCAGCATTTT
>NA|TRBD1|TRBV5-6|TRBJ2-2
CASSFGQGWGTGELFF
TGTGCCAGCAGCTTTGGACAGGGGTGGGGCACCGGGGAGCTGTTTTTT
>NA|NA|TRBV6-5|TRBJ1-3
CASSDQRSGNTIYF
TGTGCCAGCAGCGATCAGAGATCTGGAAACACCATATATTTT
>NA|NA|TRBV12-3/TRBV12-4|TRBJ1-4
CASRFTGEKLFF
TGTGCCAGCAGATTTACAGGGGAAAAACTGTTTTTT
>NA|TRBD2|TRBV11-1|TRBJ2-1
CASSFPGTSKQFF
TGTGCCAGCAGCTTCCCCGGGACTAGTAAGCAGTTCTTC
>NA|TRBD1|TRBV4-3|TRBJ2-6
CASHAGTGVSGANVLTF
TGCGCCAGCCACGCCGGGACAGGGGTCTCTGGGGCCAACGTCCTGACTTTC
>NA|TRBD2|TRBV14|TRBJ2-1
CASSQASSGTCFF
TGTGCCAGCAGCCAAGCCTCAAGCGGGACGTGCTTCTTC
>few|NA|TRBV7-2|TRBJ1-1
CASSLEGVAYTEAFF
TGTGCCAGCAGCTTAGAGGGGGTAGCGTACACTGAAGCTTTCTTT
>NA|TRBD2|TRBV7-9|TRBJ2-6
CASSLVWGGGANVLTF
TGTGCCAGCAGCTTAGTGTGGGGGGGAGGGGCCAACGTCCTGACTTTC
>NA|NA|TRBV4-3|TRBJ2-4
CASSQESSRAKNIQYF
TGCGCCAGCAGCCAAGAATCTAGTAGGGCCAAAAACATTCAGTACTTC
>NA|TRBD1|TRBV5-4|TRBJ1-4
CASSWGDRGRLNEKLFF
TGTGCCAGCAGCTGGGGGGACAGGGGGCGGCTTAATGAAAAACTGTTTTTT
>NA|TRBD1|TRBV7-8|TRBJ1-1
CASSERQGYTEAFF
TGTGCCAGCAGCGAAAGACAGGGTTACACTGAAGCTTTCTTT
>NA|NA|TRBV6-4|TRBJ2-2
CASSEGSDTGELFF
TGTGCCAGCAGTGAAGGTAGCGACACCGGGGAGCTGTTTTTT
>NA|NA|TRBV27|TRBJ1-1
CASSSSPAIDTEAFF
TGTGCCAGCAGTTCGAGCCCGGCGATAGACACTGAAGCTTTCTTT
>NA|NA|TRBV20-1|TRBJ2-1
CSAREVVEFF
TGCAGTGCTAGAGAGGTGGTAGAGTTCTTC
>NA|NA|TRBV13|TRBJ2-7
CASSLDGGALREQYF
TGTGCCAGCAGCTTAGATGGGGGGGCTCTTCGCGAGCAGTACTTC
>NA|NA|TRBV6-2/TRBV6-3|TRBJ1-6
CASSSQVPRSPLHF
TGTGCCAGCAGTTCGCAGGTCCCCCGTTCACCCCTCCACTTT
>NA|NA|TRBV18|TRBJ2-3
CASSPLEPGVTDTQYF
TGTGCCAGCTCACCACTCGAGCCGGGGGTTACAGATACGCAGTATTTT
>few|NA|TRBV19|TRBJ1-1
CASGKMGINTEAFF
TGTGCCAGTGGAAAGATGGGGATCAACACTGAAGCTTTCTTT
>NA|NA|TRBV7-2|TRBJ1-1
CASSSRYGNTEAFF
TGTGCCAGCAGCTCCCGCTACGGGAACACTGAAGCTTTCTTT
>NA|TRBD2|TRBV10-2|TRBJ2-2
CASSAGTSGRAGELFF
TGCGCCAGCAGTGCAGGGACTAGCGGGAGAGCCGGGGAGCTGTTTTTT
>NA|TRBD2|TRBV6-2/TRBV6-3|TRBJ2-7
CASSFTGTSGSYEQYF
TGTGCCAGCAGTTTCACCGGGACTAGCGGGAGTTACGAGCAGTACTTC
>NA|TRBD2|TRBV4-3|TRBJ2-3
CASSFRGVKDTQYF
TGCGCCAGCAGTTTTCGGGGGGTCAAAGATACGCAGTATTTT
>NA|NA|TRBV21-1|TRBJ2-7
CASSKRGTGTYEQYF
TGTGCCAGCAGCAAAAGGGGGACAGGGACCTACGAGCAGTACTTC
>NA|NA|TRBV13|TRBJ2-7
CASSLGLAAGQYF
TGTGCCAGCAGCTTAGGACTAGCAGCAGGGCAGTACTTC
>NA|NA|TRBV4-1|TRBJ2-1
CASSQAHSGRGGEQFF
TGCGCCAGCAGCCAAGCCCACTCGGGAAGGGGAGGCGAGCAGTTCTTC
>NA|NA|TRBV5-4|TRBJ1-1
CASSMAQGRNTEAFF
TGTGCCAGCAGCATGGCCCAGGGAAGGAACACTGAAGCTTTCTTT